This record concerns one T cell receptor (beta chain) sequence. The antigen is unknown. The data are from a study of CD8 T cells in ankylosing spondylitis. Study-level results: For ankylosing spondylitis blood, a TCR beta motif of seven to nine highly homologous variants appeared characteristic. Disease-linked clones reportedly concentrated significantly in matched ankylosing spondylitis synovial fluid. Past research had described some motif variants in reactive arthritis synovial fluid and blood. With a CD8+ phenotype, disease-linked clones were relatively rare in peripheral blood.

Construction of TCR beta libraries was performed using quantitative 5'-RACE with molecular barcodes. TCRdb called the 5' RACE reads again in MiXCR, with one record for every CDR3 protein. The sample includes about 540,000 distinct CDR3 sequences, about 13% of them seen just once. The V and J ends lost 6 bases and 8 bases respectively, with 11 bases between them. The CDR3 is 12 amino acids. Germline loops: CDR1 LGHDT, CDR2 YNNKEL (reference sequence). This chain connects TRBV3-1 to TRBJ2-1, with D perhaps being TRBD1 or TRBD2 (5 bases each). This TCR derives from a male donor with ankylosing spondylitis. The sequencing sample was made of blood, either unsorted or a sorted T cell fraction (not recorded which). CDR3 coding DNA: TGTGCCAGCAGTACCCTGGGGGATGAGCAGTTCTTC. This gives the protein CASSTLGDEQFF.